This T cell receptor beta chain was captured by sequencing in a study of T cells after yellow fever vaccination. For the study at large: With SMART-Seq v4 Ultra Low Input, the fractions containing low cell numbers were prepared.

Whole-study results and caveats: FACS-sorted repertoires could harbor abundant contaminating bulk-population clonotypes. Booster sampling recovered most clones from primary vaccination (approximately 97% CD4, around 88% CD8).

One entry per CDR3 protein results from TCRdb running MiXCR on the 5' RACE reads. This table holds over 300,000 distinct CDR3 sequences, around 6.8% found once. This clonotype has a handful of counts. No antigen is known for it. CDR1 MGHRA and CDR2 YSYEKL come from the germline V gene. Trimming removed 5 bases at V and 6 bases at J, with 17 bases between. The CDR3 runs 15 residues. The specimen was PBMCs, collected about 49 days after the first yellow fever vaccination. The V and J genes are TRBV4-1 and TRBJ2-1; perhaps TRBD1 as D (5 bases). This TCR came from a man younger than 35 who received the YFV17D yellow fever vaccine. The CDR3 sequence: CASSKIYQGFNEQFF. The CDR3 DNA follows: TGCGCCAGCAGCAAAATCTACCAGGGATTCAATGAGCAGTTCTTC.